The 12 T cell receptor beta chains reported below all come from one sample, sequenced in a study of siplizumab effects on memory and regulatory T cells. The table came from immunoSEQ multiplex PCR; TCRdb's copy has only in-frame clones and leaves some out. The table lists roughly 69,000 clones, less than 90% of them singletons. Sequenced material: memory CD4+ T cells sorted from blood. The receptors stem from a human donor in good health.

This clone was seen only a few times. The CDR3 sequence: CASSEPGPGEAFF. For the CDR3, the DNA is TGTGCCAGCAGCGAACCGGGGCCCGGTGAAGCTTTCTTT. V and J are TRBV21-1 and TRBJ1-1. TRBV21-1 represents a pseudogene. This CDR3 comprises 13 residues.

V is TRBV11-3 and J is TRBJ2-7; D assignment may be TRBD1 or TRBD2 (6 bases each). The CDR3 is 14 amino acids. V lost 2 bases and J lost 6, with 14 bases in between. Germline values: CDR1 SGHNT, CDR2 YENEEA. The CDR3 DNA reads as TGTGCCAGCAGCTTACAACAACCGGGGGCCGAGCAGTACTTC. It codes for CASSLQQPGAEQYF.

The chain carries TRBV27 and TRBJ2-2, with 10 bases identical to TRBD1. The germline gives CDR1 MNHEY, CDR2 SMNVEV (reference sequence). With V trimmed by 7 bases and J by 2 bases, 4 bases remained unmatched. CDR3 size: 15 residues. CDR3 nucleotide sequence: TGTGCCAGCACCGGACAGGGGGGAAACACCGGGGAGCTGTTTTTT. The encoded protein is CASTGQGGNTGELFF.

This clone occurred a few times. The chain has TRBV11-1 and TRBJ2-1, with 7 positions matching TRBD2. V was pared by 3 bases and J by 5 bases, with 7 bases of the junction left unmatched. This CDR3 spans 15 amino acids. CDR1 is SGHAT, CDR2 FQDESV, per germline (reference sequence). The CDR3 loop reads CASSFQRGWDNEQFF. The DNA for the CDR3 is TGTGCCAGCAGCTTTCAGCGGGGCTGGGACAATGAGCAGTTCTTC.

This clone came up a few times. The chain has TRBV18 and TRBJ2-7; D remains unclear. This CDR3 has 17 amino acids. Trimming removed 3 bases from V and 4 bases from J, with 22 bases in between. Germline lookup yields CDR1 KGHSH and CDR2 LQKENI. The CDR3 region is CASSPGLRTRPEYEQYF. The CDR3 region has the DNA TGTGCCAGCTCACCGGGTCTCCGGACCAGACCCGAGTACGAGCAGTACTTC.

The CDR3 region has the DNA TGTGCCAGCAGTATAAGACAGTCTTCCTCTGGGGCCAACGTCCTGACTTTC. Its protein product is CASSIRQSSSGANVLTF. The rearrangement links TRBV27 to TRBJ2-6, with a possible D match to TRBD1 (5 bases). Trimming took 5 bases from V and 0 from J, leaving 14 bases between them. Germline-derived CDR1 and CDR2 are MNHEY and SMNVEV (reference sequence). The CDR3 runs 17 residues.

V is TRBV2 and J is TRBJ1-2, with 7 bases identical to TRBD1. The CDR3 extends over 14 amino acids. The V segment lost 5 bases and the J segment 1 base; nucleotides outside the gene matches: 4. Germline V gene data show CDR1 as SNHLY and CDR2 as FYNNEI. CDR3 bases: TGTGCCAGCAGTCGGGACAGCGTTAACTATGGCTACACCTTC. Protein sequence: CASSRDSVNYGYTF.

The chain carries TRBV5-1 and TRBJ2-5; 9 bases align to TRBD2. Germline V lookup: CDR1 SGHRS, CDR2 YFSETQ. The CDR3 totals 15 residues. The junction had 12 bases not matched to a gene; V was cut back by 7 bases and J by 5 bases. The CDR3 spells CASSPQVAGDETQYF. The CDR3 DNA reads as TGCGCCAGCTCACCTCAAGTAGCGGGAGACGAGACCCAGTACTTC.

The V call is TRBV28, the J call TRBJ1-2; 10 bases map to TRBD1. J was trimmed by 4 bases and V by 4 bases; bases with no gene match: 3. Germline CDR1 MDHEN, CDR2 SYDVKM. This CDR3 has 14 residues. The DNA for the CDR3 is TGTGCCAGCAGTTCGGGACAGGGGCTCTATGGCTACACCTTC. Translation: CASSSGQGLYGYTF.

The V call is TRBV19, the J call TRBJ1-1; no clear D gene. V lost 5 bases to trimming and J lost 1 base, with 11 bases between them. This CDR3 has 14 residues. Germline values: CDR1 LNHDA, CDR2 SQIVND (reference sequence). The chain's CDR3 is CASSPWSGNTEAFF. CDR3 in DNA: TGTGCCAGTAGTCCCTGGAGCGGGAACACTGAAGCTTTCTTT.

This chain uses TRBV7-9 with TRBJ2-7; TRBD2 is a possible D gene (5 bases). The germline V gene encodes CDR1 SEHNR and CDR2 FQNEAQ (reference sequence). Trimming cost V 1 base and J 3 bases, with 16 bases left between them. This CDR3 is built from 16 residues. CDR3: CASSLGVSVGNYEQYF. CDR3 in DNA: TGTGCCAGCAGCTTAGGAGTCTCGGTCGGGAACTACGAGCAGTACTTC.

The chain couples TRBV6-5 to TRBJ1-5, with no clear D. The ends were cut back, 0 bases at V and 7 bases at J, with 10 bases in the middle. Germline V CDR1 and CDR2: MNHEY, SVGAGI. The CDR3 totals 14 residues. DNA of the CDR3: TGTGCCAGCAGTTACTCCCCGGACGGCCAGCCCCAGCATTTT. It specifies CASSYSPDGQPQHF.